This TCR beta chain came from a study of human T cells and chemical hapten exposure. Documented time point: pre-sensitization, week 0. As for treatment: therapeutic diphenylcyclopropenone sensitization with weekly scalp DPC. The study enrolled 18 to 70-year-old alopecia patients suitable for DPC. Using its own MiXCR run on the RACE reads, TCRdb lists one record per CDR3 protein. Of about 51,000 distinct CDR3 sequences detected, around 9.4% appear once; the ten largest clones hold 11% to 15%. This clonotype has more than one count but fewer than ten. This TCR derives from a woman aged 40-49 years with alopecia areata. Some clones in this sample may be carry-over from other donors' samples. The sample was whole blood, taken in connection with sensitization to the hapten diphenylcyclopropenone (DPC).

CDR3 nucleotide sequence: TGTGCCAGTAGTCCGTGGCCGGGACAGGGGTCCGGCTACACCTTC. The encoded protein is CASSPWPGQGSGYTF. V and J are TRBV19 and TRBJ1-2, with 10 bases aligning to TRBD1. This CDR3 is built from 15 residues. Germline V gene sequence: CDR1 LNHDA, CDR2 SQIVND (reference sequence). J lost 8 bases, V lost 5 bases, and 11 bases had no gene match.